The sequence of this T cell receptor (beta chain) was determined in a study of blood T cell repertoires in COVID-19. Study information: Samples representing acute and convalescent COVID-19 were sourced from the United States, Italy and Spain. From T cells, B-cell-depleted T cells, or PBMCs came the material, which was cDNA or gDNA.

Authors' processing steps: Estimation of nucleated cell counts was performed using reference gene primer amplification. TCRdb keeps only in-frame clones here, not all; method: immunoSEQ multiplex PCR. Clone size and the V and J calls come from that table; the DNA yielded D and trimming. Of about 240,000 clones listed, 86% are singletons. V lost 6 bases and J 0 bases, leaving 12 bases between the germline ends. This CDR3 has 15 amino acids. Germline CDR1 and CDR2: LNHDA and SQIVND (reference sequence). The TCR was taken from a man at least 80 years old with acute or convalescent COVID-19. This chain connects TRBV19 to TRBJ1-3; D uncertain. Sequencing used peripheral blood. Written as DNA, the CDR3 is TGTGCCAGTAGCGTACCGAGCTCCTCTGGAAACACCATATATTTT. This codes for CASSVPSSSGNTIYF.